This record concerns one TCR beta chain sequence. Its antigen is undetermined. V gave up 6 bases and J gave up 4 bases; unmatched junction bases: 9. The CDR3 totals 14 residues. Germline V CDR1 and CDR2: MNHEY, SMNVEV (reference sequence). This record belongs to a study of T cell responses to AZD1222 COVID-19 vaccine. Overall study results and limits: Breadth and depth of Spike-specific TCRs rose after two AZD1222 doses. Repertoire collection took place solely once the T cell response had peaked.

Profiled with immunoSEQ multiplex PCR; TCRdb holds only in-frame clones, not every one. The table has approximately 140,000 clones, approximately 95% seen once; the top ten hold more than 0.85%. The sample was peripheral blood, taken on day 0 of MenACWY control vaccination. J is TRBJ2-7 and V is TRBV27; 7 bases fit TRBD1. The receptor was isolated from an adult in good health. The CDR3 sequence: CASRPRGGRYEQYF. The CDR3 DNA sequence: TGTGCCAGCAGACCCCGAGGGGGCCGGTACGAGCAGTACTTC.